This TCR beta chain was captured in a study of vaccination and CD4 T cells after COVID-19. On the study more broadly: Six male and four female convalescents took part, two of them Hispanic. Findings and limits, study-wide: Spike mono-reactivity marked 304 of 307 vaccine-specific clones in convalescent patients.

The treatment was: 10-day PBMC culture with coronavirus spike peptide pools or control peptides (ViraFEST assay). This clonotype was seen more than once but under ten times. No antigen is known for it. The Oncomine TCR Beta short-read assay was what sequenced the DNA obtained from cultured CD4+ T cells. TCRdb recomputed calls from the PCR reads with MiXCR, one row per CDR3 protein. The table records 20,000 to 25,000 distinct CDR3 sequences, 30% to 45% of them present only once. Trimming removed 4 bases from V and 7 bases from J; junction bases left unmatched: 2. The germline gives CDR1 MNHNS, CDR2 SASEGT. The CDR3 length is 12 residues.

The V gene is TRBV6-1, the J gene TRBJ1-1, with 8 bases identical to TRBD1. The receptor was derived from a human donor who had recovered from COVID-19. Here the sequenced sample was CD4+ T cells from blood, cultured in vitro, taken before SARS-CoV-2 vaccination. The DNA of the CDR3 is TGTGCCAGCAGTGTTACAGGGGGTGAAGCTTTCTTT. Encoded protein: CASSVTGGEAFF.